This T cell receptor (beta chain) was profiled in a study of cytomegalovirus exposure and HLA in healthy donors. The CDR3 has 10 amino acids. Trimming took 2 bases from V and 11 from J, leaving 9 bases between them. Looked up from germline, CDR1 is DFQATT and CDR2 is SNEGSKA (reference sequence). Study results and caveats: CMV serostatus alone was available as immune exposure information.

The PCR used 60 Vbeta and 13 Jbeta primers. Clones were read by immunoSEQ multiplex PCR, and TCRdb kept only the in-frame ones, dropping some. The sample yields around 140,000 clones, 82% seen once. Turning to this clone: What it binds is not known.

The receptor's source is a man aged 25 to 40 in good health and CMV-seropositive. Sequencing used PBMCs. The chain links TRBV20-1 to TRBJ1-1; D gene ambiguous. CDR3 amino acids: CSARRETAFF. In DNA form, the CDR3 reads TGCAGTGCTAGACGCGAGACTGCTTTCTTT.